This TCR beta chain is drawn from a study of T cell responses to AZD1222 COVID-19 vaccine. Overall study results and limits: Females outnumbered males among donors, who were mostly white British; clonal diversity was possibly underestimated.

The germline V and J ends were trimmed by 5 bases and 7 bases, with 21 bases remaining between them. The CDR3 spans 15 residues. The germline gives CDR1 SGHVS, CDR2 FQNEAQ. TCRdb's table, derived via immunoSEQ multiplex PCR, lists solely in-frame clones and lacks some. The sample has 110,000 or so clones, 86% seen once. This clone has more than one count but fewer than ten. The antigen remains undetermined. The J gene is TRBJ2-7, the V gene TRBV7-8, with a tentative D call TRBD1 (6 bases). The receptor was isolated from an adult in good health. Material: peripheral blood, obtained on day 0 of AZD1222 vaccination. In nucleotides, the CDR3 is TGTGCCAGCAGCGGATACAGGGATCGTTCGGGGGAGCAGTACTTC. It codes for CASSGYRDRSGEQYF.